The source of this T cell receptor beta chain is a study of tumor and adjacent non-tumor tissue in lung cancer. Across the study: Histology: about a dozen adenocarcinoma, a couple of squamous cell carcinoma, 1 small cell lung cancer. Samples averaged around 4 million productive TCRbeta reads each. Study findings and constraints: In normal lung, the top 100 clones were significantly more dominant than in tumor.

The CDR3 loop spans 15 amino acids. Germline V lookup: CDR1 LGHNA, CDR2 YSLEER. Comments on this clonotype: Its target is not known. One end of the junction does not line up with germline, which may come from a read error.

TCRbeta libraries were built with three rounds of nested PCR, modified from ARM-PCR. A single record per CDR3 protein comes from TCRdb applying MiXCR to the multiplex PCR reads. The sample lists approximately 120,000 distinct CDR3 sequences, 62% occurring once. RNA was extracted from bulk tissue without any cell sorting. This non-tumor lung sample came from over 3 cm beyond the tumor edge. The receptor was isolated from a man aged 55 to 70 with non-small cell lung cancer. The specimen sequenced was distant non-tumor lung tissue. The V and J genes are TRBV4-3 and TRBJ1-5; D call uncertain. CDR3: CASSQERGRGQPQLF. CDR3 DNA sequence: TGCGCCAGCAGCCAAGAGAGAGGGCGAGGGCAGCCCCAGCTTTTT.